This entry is about one TCR beta chain. Its specificity is unknown. Trimming took 2 bases from V and 7 from J, leaving 12 bases between them. Germline loops: CDR1 MNHNY, CDR2 SVGAGI (reference sequence). This CDR3 region has 14 residues. Every TCR beta cDNA library bore unique molecular identifiers. From the PCR reads, TCRdb called clonotypes with MiXCR, one entry per CDR3 protein. Among roughly 540,000 distinct CDR3 sequences listed, under 40% were seen once. This sample was included in a study of post-analysis software for immune sequencing data. The study, taken as a whole, reports: Elevated frequency relative to controls characterized several TRBV segments in patients, TRBV5-6, TRBV5-1 and TRBV20-1 among them.

This clonotype was obtained from a girl aged 2 to 17 with multiple sclerosis. The V and J genes are TRBV6-6 and TRBJ1-5; tentative D call: TRBD1 (6 bases). Sample: blood. CDR3 nucleotides: TGTGCCAGCAGTTACGCACAGGGTGAGCAGCCCCAGCATTTT. Translated, it gives CASSYAQGEQPQHF.